The present T cell receptor beta chain was sequenced within a study of blood T cell repertoires in COVID-19. The participants were between about 18 and 90 years old and came from 24 US areas. All recovered Cohort 3 donors got two negative PCRs, got clearance, or saw symptom resolution. The ends were cut back, 5 bases at V and 3 bases at J, with 13 bases in the middle. This CDR3 contains 14 residues. CDR1 and CDR2 (germline): MNHEY, SMNVEV (reference sequence). Data came from immunoSEQ multiplex PCR; TCRdb stores just in-frame clones and leaves some out. The repertoire holds roughly 270,000 clones, with less than 85% as singletons.

The sequence was obtained from a woman aged 50 to 60 who had recovered from COVID-19. Sequencing input: PBMCs or T cells enriched from blood (not recorded which). This rearrangement joins TRBV27 to TRBJ1-1; D is perhaps TRBD1 (5 bases). For the CDR3, the DNA is TGTGCCAGCAGTCCTCAGGGTCCCGACACTGAAGCTTTCTTT. Protein: CASSPQGPDTEAFF.